This TCR beta chain was sequenced in a study of blood T cell repertoires in COVID-19. V was clipped by 3 bases and J by 0 bases; unmatched bases: 6. CDR3 length: 17 amino acids. Germline assignment: CDR1 SGDLS and CDR2 YYNGEE. Measured with immunoSEQ multiplex PCR; TCRdb has only the in-frame clones, and not every one. This table holds 310,000 or so clones, about 89% found once. A few counts support this clone. The material sequenced was PBMCs or T cells enriched from blood (not recorded which). The receptor was isolated from a woman in her thirties or forties who had recovered from COVID-19. The rearrangement uses TRBV9 and TRBJ2-2, with TRBD1 matching over 9 bases. The CDR3 nucleotides read TGTGCCAGCAGCGCCCGGGACAGGGAGGCGAACACCGGGGAGCTGTTTTTT. Its protein is CASSARDREANTGELFF.